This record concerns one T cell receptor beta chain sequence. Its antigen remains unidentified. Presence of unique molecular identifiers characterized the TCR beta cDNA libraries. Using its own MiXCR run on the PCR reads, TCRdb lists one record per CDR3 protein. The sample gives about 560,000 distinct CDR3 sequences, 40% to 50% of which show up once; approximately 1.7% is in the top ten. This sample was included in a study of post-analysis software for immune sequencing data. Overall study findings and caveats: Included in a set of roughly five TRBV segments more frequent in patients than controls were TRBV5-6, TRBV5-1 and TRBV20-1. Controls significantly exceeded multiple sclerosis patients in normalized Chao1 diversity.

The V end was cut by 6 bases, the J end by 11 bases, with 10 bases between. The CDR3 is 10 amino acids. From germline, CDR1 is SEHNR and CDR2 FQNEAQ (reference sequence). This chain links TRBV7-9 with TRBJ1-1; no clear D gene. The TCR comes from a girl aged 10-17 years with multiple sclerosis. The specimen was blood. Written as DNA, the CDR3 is TGTGCCAGCAGTTCCTATCGGGCTTTCTTT. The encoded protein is CASSSYRAFF. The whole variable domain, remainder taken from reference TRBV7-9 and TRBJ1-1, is DTGVSQNPRHKITKRGQNVTFRCDPISEHNRLYWYRQTLGQGPEFLTYFQNEAQLEKSRLLSDRFSAERPKGSFSTLEIQRTEQGDSAMYLCASSSYRAFFGQGTRLTVV.